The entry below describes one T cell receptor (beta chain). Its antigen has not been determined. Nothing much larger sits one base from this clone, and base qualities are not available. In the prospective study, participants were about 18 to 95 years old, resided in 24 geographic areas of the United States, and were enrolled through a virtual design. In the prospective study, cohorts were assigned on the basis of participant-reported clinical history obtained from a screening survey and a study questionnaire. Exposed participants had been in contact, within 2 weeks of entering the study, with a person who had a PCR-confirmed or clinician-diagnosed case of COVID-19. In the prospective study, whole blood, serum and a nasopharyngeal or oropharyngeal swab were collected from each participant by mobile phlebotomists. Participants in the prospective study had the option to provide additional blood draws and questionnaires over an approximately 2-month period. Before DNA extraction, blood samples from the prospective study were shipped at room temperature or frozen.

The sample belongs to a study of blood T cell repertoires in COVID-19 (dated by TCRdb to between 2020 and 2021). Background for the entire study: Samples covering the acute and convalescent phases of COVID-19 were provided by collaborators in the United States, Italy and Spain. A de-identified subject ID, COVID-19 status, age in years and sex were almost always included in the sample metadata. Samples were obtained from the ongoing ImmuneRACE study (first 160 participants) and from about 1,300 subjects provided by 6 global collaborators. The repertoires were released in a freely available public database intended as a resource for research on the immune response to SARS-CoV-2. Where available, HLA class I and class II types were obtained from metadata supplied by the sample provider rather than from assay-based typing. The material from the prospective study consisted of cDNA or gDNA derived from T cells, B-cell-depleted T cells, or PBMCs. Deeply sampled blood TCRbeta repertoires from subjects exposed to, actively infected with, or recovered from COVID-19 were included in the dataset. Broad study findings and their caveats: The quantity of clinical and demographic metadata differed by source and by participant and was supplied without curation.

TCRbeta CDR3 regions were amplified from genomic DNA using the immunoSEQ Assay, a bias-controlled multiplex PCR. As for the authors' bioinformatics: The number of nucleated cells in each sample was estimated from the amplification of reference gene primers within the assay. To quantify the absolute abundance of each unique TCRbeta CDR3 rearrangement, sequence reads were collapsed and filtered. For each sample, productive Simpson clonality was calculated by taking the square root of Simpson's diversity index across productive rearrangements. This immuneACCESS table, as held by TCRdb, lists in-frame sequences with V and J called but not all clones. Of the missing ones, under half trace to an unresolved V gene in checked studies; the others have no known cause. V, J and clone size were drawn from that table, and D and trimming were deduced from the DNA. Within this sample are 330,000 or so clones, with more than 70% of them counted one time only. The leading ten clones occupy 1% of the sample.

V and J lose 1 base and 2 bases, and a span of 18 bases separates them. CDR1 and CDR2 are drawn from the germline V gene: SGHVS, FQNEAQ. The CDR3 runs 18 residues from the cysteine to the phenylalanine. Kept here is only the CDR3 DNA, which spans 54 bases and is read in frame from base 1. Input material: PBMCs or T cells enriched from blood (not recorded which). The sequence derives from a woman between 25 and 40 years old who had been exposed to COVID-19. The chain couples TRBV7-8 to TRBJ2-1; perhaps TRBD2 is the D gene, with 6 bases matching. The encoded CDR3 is CASSLDAKLAVTYNEQFF. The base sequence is TGTGCCAGCAGCTTAGATGCGAAATTAGCGGTCACCTACAATGAGCAGTTCTTC.